The sequence of this T cell receptor (beta chain) was determined in a study of T-cell reconstitution after alpha-beta-depleted transplantation in children. Overall study results and limits: Newly produced T cells mostly accounted for T-cell counts and diversity one year post-transplant. Recipient T cells and thymic progenitors that survived gave rise to the high TCRbeta diversity observed at day 60 in some patients. Several hundred expanded graft clones reportedly supplied alpha-beta T cells about two months after transplant.

Molecular barcoding with unique molecular identifiers was used for the TCRbeta library. MiXCR, run by TCRdb on the PCR reads, gives a single entry per CDR3 protein. The sample lists about 200,000 distinct CDR3 sequences, 6.6% occurring once. J was trimmed by 3 bases and V by 8 bases; bases with no gene match: 15. Germline V lookup: CDR1 MNHEY, CDR2 SMNVEV (reference sequence). The CDR3 is made up of 16 amino acids. This clonotype was recorded a few times. As yet, its antigen is unknown. The sequence was obtained from a boy younger than 10 with acute lymphoblastic leukemia, due to receive a stem cell transplant. The sample was PBMCs, taken before TCRalphabeta/CD19-depleted stem cell transplant. The chain couples TRBV27 to TRBJ1-2; 7 nucleotides match TRBD1. The CDR3 spells CASSRGQGVLDYGYTF. Written as DNA, the CDR3 is TGTGCCAGCTCTCGAGGTCAGGGGGTACTTGACTATGGCTACACCTTC.